The next 31 T cell receptor beta chains were all read from a single sample in a study of cytomegalovirus exposure and HLA in healthy donors. The PCR was carried out with 60 Vbeta primers and 13 Jbeta primers. Profiled with immunoSEQ multiplex PCR; TCRdb holds only in-frame clones, not every one. The table has around 130,000 clones, 80% seen once. Sample: PBMCs. These receptor sequences come from a male donor in good health and CMV-seronegative.

This clone occurred once. The rearrangement uses TRBV27 and TRBJ1-1; D uncertain. The CDR3 sequence is 14 residues long. Trimming stripped 0 bases from V and 0 bases from J, with 5 bases between. Germline V gene lookup returns CDR1 MNHEY and CDR2 SMNVEV (reference sequence). The CDR3 loop is CASSLSGVNTEAFF. In DNA, the CDR3 is TGTGCCAGCAGTTTATCGGGAGTGAACACTGAAGCTTTCTTT.

This chain links TRBV9 with TRBJ1-5, with D possibly being TRBD1 (6 bases). The germline CDR1 and CDR2 sequences are SGDLS and YYNGEE. Trimming took 7 bases from V and 2 from J, leaving 10 bases between them. This CDR3 is built from 13 residues. In DNA form, the CDR3 reads TGTGCCAGCGGAGGGGGGGGCAATCAGCCCCAGCATTTT. Protein sequence: CASGGGGNQPQHF.

The J gene is TRBJ1-4, the V gene TRBV5-1, with D unclear. CDR3 size: 14 residues. Trimming removed 6 bases at V and 4 bases at J, with 13 bases between. Germline V lookup: CDR1 SGHRS, CDR2 YFSETQ. CDR3 sequence reads: CASTTASGNEKLFF. In nucleotides, the CDR3 is TGCGCCAGCACAACGGCTTCGGGTAATGAAAAACTGTTTTTT.

Of note for this clone: The junction shows a germline mismatch at one end, possibly a read error. The chain employs TRBV2 and TRBJ2-7; 9 bases match TRBD1. CDR1 SNHLY and CDR2 FYNNEI come from the germline V gene. The CDR3 is 15 residues long. The CDR3 DNA reads TGTGCCAGCAGGGACCTGGGACAGGGCTCCCACGAGCAGTACTTC. It codes for CASRDLGQGSHEQYF.

V is TRBV11-2 and J is TRBJ2-7, with D possibly matching TRBD2 (5 bases). Germline V gene lookup returns CDR1 SGHAT and CDR2 FQNNGV. Trimming stripped 2 bases from V and 6 bases from J, with 11 bases between. The CDR3 loop spans 13 amino acids. The CDR3 loop is CASSLSGGGEQYF. For the CDR3, the DNA is TGTGCCAGCAGCTTATCTGGTGGAGGCGAGCAGTACTTC.

Concerning this clone: At one boundary the junction diverges from the germline segment, which might be a read error. The chain combines TRBV11-2 with TRBJ2-6, with D maybe TRBD1 (6 bases). Per the germline V gene, CDR1 is SGHAT and CDR2 is FQNNGV. This CDR3 spans 15 amino acids. CDR3 sequence reads: CASSLDRGAANGLTF. The CDR3 region has the DNA TGTGCCAGCAGCTTAGACAGGGGCGCGGCCAACGGCCTGACTTTC.

The chain recombines TRBV6-4 with TRBJ2-1, with 9 bases matching TRBD2. Germline lookup yields CDR1 MRHNA and CDR2 SNTAGT. The trim removed 0 bases at V and 6 bases at J, leaving 9 bases unmatched. This CDR3 is 17 amino acids long. CDR3 residues: CASSDSAGGGAGNEQFF. The CDR3 nucleotides are TGTGCCAGCAGTGACTCTGCTGGCGGGGGGGCGGGCAATGAGCAGTTCTTC.

The chain combines TRBV28 with TRBJ1-2; 10 nucleotides line up with TRBD1. The CDR3 totals 13 residues. V lost 4 bases, J lost 7 bases, and 3 bases stayed unmatched. Germline CDR1 is MDHEN and CDR2 is SYDVKM. In nucleotides, the CDR3 is TGTGCCAGCAGTTCCGGGACAGGGGCTGGCTACACCTTC. It specifies CASSSGTGAGYTF.

The chain links TRBV27 to TRBJ2-3, with 12 bases fitting TRBD1. Germline trimming cut 6 bases from V and 4 bases from J; bases unmatched to any gene: 8. The CDR3 is 16 residues long. CDR1 is MNHEY and CDR2 is SMNVEV in the germline V gene (reference sequence). CDR3 in amino acids: CASRWDRGRPADTQYF. For the CDR3, the DNA is TGTGCCAGCAGGTGGGACAGGGGGCGTCCCGCAGATACGCAGTATTTT.

Remarks on this clone: An end of the junction differs from the germline gene, which may be a read error. The chain's CDR3 is CSSSLGGGGKFTEAFF. As DNA, the CDR3 is TGTTCCAGCAGCTTAGGAGGGGGGGGGAAGTTCACTGAAGCTTTCTTT. The J gene is TRBJ1-1, the V gene TRBV7-9, with D possibly matching TRBD1 (6 bases). The CDR3 sequence is 16 residues long. The V gene's germline CDR1 is SEHNR and CDR2 FQNEAQ (reference sequence).

The J gene is TRBJ1-2, the V gene TRBV29-1; 8 bases align to TRBD1. V lost 3 bases, J lost 8 bases, and 11 bases stayed unmatched. Germline V CDR1 and CDR2: SQVTM, ANQGSEA. This CDR3 contains 14 residues. The CDR3 DNA sequence: TGCAGCGTTGAGGGGCAGGGGGCTTTTTCAGGCTACACCTTC. Its protein product is CSVEGQGAFSGYTF.

The CDR3 DNA follows: TGTGCCAGCGGTGGAGGGACTACTTCCTACAATGAGCAGTTCTTC. This translates into CASGGGTTSYNEQFF. This rearrangement joins TRBV25-1 to TRBJ2-1; 7 bases are shared with TRBD2. The CDR3 has 15 amino acids. J was trimmed by 1 base and V by 8 bases; bases with no gene match: 8. Germline V gene sequence: CDR1 MGHDK, CDR2 SYGVNS.

Note on this clone: An end of the junction does not agree with germline; a read error may underlie this. The J gene is TRBJ1-2, the V gene TRBV7-9; the match to TRBD1 covers 7 bases. This CDR3 spans 16 amino acids. The V gene's germline CDR1 is SEHNR and CDR2 FQNEAQ (reference sequence). The CDR3 here is CSSSLRPGQANYGYTF. The DNA of the CDR3 is TGTTCCAGCAGCCTACGACCCGGACAGGCGAACTATGGCTACACCTTC. Together with reference TRBV7-9 and TRBJ1-2, the CDR3 gives the full variable domain: DTGVSQNPRHKITKRGQNVTFRCDPISEHNRLYWYRQTLGQGPEFLTYFQNEAQLEKSRLLSDRFSAERPKGSFSTLEIQRTEQGDSAMYLCSSSLRPGQANYGYTFGSGTRLTVV.

The gene calls are TRBV11-2 and TRBJ2-7; 10 bases are shared with TRBD2. Germline V gene lookup returns CDR1 SGHAT and CDR2 FQNNGV. Trimming at V came to 3 bases and at J to 4 bases, leaving 6 bases not matched to a gene. The CDR3 sequence is 15 residues long. CDR3 amino acids: CASSLGLAGDYEQYF. The CDR3 region has the DNA TGTGCCAGCAGCTTGGGGCTAGCGGGAGATTACGAGCAGTACTTC. The full variable domain, with the rest looked up from reference TRBV11-2 and TRBJ2-7, is EAGVAQSPRYKIIEKRQSVAFWCNPISGHATLYWYQQILGQGPKLLIQFQNNGVVDDSQLPKDRFSAERLKGVDSTLKIQPAKLEDSAVYLCASSLGLAGDYEQYFGPGTRLTVT.

J is TRBJ2-7 and V is TRBV7-8, with 7 bases fitting TRBD1. This CDR3 has 14 residues. V lost 1 base to trimming and J lost 3 bases; unmatched junction nucleotides: 3. CDR1 SGHVS and CDR2 FQNEAQ come from the germline V gene. DNA of the CDR3: TGTGCCAGCAGCTTAGGGGACAGAGGCTACGAGCAGTACTTC. The encoded protein is CASSLGDRGYEQYF.

The genes are TRBV5-1 and TRBJ1-4; TRBD1 is a possible D gene (6 bases). Germline CDR1 SGHRS, CDR2 YFSETQ. V was clipped by 4 bases and J by 4 bases, with 14 bases between them. This CDR3 comprises 15 residues. CDR3 loop: CASSVTGQSNEKLFF. The CDR3 bases are TGCGCCAGCAGCGTGACGGGACAAAGTAATGAAAAACTGTTTTTT.

The rearrangement joins TRBV10-1 to TRBJ2-3, with TRBD2 identical over 9 bases. The ends lost 4 bases at V and 6 bases at J; junction bases unmatched: 8. CDR3 length equals 15 residues. In germline, CDR1 is WNHNN, CDR2 SYGVQD (reference sequence). CDR3 region: CASSGQVAGVDTQYF. CDR3 DNA sequence: TGCGCCAGCAGTGGGCAGGTAGCGGGGGTCGATACGCAGTATTTT.

The V gene is TRBV30, the J gene TRBJ2-7; D gene unclear. The CDR3 length is 12 residues. Per the germline V gene, CDR1 is GTSNPN and CDR2 is SVGIG (reference sequence). Trimming stripped 1 base from V and 2 bases from J, with 6 bases between. Written as DNA, the CDR3 is TGTGCCTGGAGTGACAGTACCTACGAGCAGTACTTC. This encodes CAWSDSTYEQYF.

This sequence joins TRBV2 and TRBJ1-5; a weak D match, TRBD1 (6 bases). In germline, CDR1 is SNHLY, CDR2 FYNNEI. The CDR3 totals 13 residues. V lost 7 bases and J 1 base, leaving 8 bases between the germline ends. The chain's CDR3 is CASMRGSNQPQHF. Here the CDR3 DNA reads TGTGCCAGCATGAGGGGGAGCAATCAGCCCCAGCATTTT.

This chain uses TRBV9 with TRBJ2-7; 10 bases are shared with TRBD2. The germline V gene has CDR1 SGDLS and CDR2 YYNGEE. Trimming at V came to 0 bases and at J to 4 bases, leaving 16 bases not matched to a gene. This CDR3 is built from 19 residues. The CDR3 sequence: CASSVGGGREAGGQYEQYF. The DNA of the CDR3 is TGTGCCAGCAGCGTAGGAGGCGGAAGAGAAGCGGGGGGGCAATACGAGCAGTACTTC.

The J gene is TRBJ1-5, the V gene TRBV7-8; TRBD1 might be the D (6 bases). V dropped 4 bases and J dropped 7 bases, with 17 bases sitting between them. Germline-derived CDR1 and CDR2 are SGHVS and FQNEAQ. The length of the CDR3 is 15 residues. The DNA of the CDR3 is TGTGCCAGCAGCTCGACAGGCAGGTTTGGGCAGCCCCAGCATTTT. Encoded protein: CASSSTGRFGQPQHF.

This clone has just one count. Other nucleotide sequences in the sample specify the same CDR3. The chain uses TRBV28 and TRBJ1-2; the D gene is possibly TRBD1 (5 bases). Germline CDR1 MDHEN, CDR2 SYDVKM. This CDR3 spans 12 amino acids. V was pared by 2 bases and J by 5 bases, with 6 bases between. The CDR3 loop reads CASSLPGYGYTF. In nucleotides, the CDR3 is TGTGCCAGCAGTTTACCAGGGTATGGCTACACCTTC.

The chain carries TRBV5-1 and TRBJ1-1, with D maybe TRBD1 (5 bases). V was clipped by 2 bases and J by 3 bases, with 8 bases between them. The CDR3 length is 13 residues. CDR1 and CDR2 (germline): SGHRS, YFSETQ. DNA for the CDR3: TGCGCCAGCAGCTTCAGGGTTGACACTGAAGCTTTCTTT. Encoded protein: CASSFRVDTEAFF.

The rearrangement links TRBV7-3 to TRBJ2-1, with 7 bases matching TRBD2. Unmatched junction bases numbered 9, after V lost 5 bases and J lost 2 bases. Germline lookup yields CDR1 SGHTA and CDR2 FQGTGA. The CDR3 extends over 16 amino acids. CDR3: CASSPLAGVTYNEQFF. CDR3 nucleotides: TGTGCCAGCAGCCCCCTCGCGGGGGTAACCTACAATGAGCAGTTCTTC. Filled out from reference TRBV7-3 and TRBJ2-1, the complete variable domain reads GAGVSQTPSNKVTEKGKYVELRCDPISGHTALYWYRQSLGQGPEFLIYFQGTGAADDSGLPNDRFFAVRPEGSVSTLKIQRTERGDSAVYLCASSPLAGVTYNEQFFGPGTRLTVL.

This clone was detected a few times. The gene calls are TRBV6-4 and TRBJ1-1, with 10 bases matching TRBD1. The V and J ends lost 5 bases and 4 bases, in that order; junction bases with no gene match: 10. The CDR3 has 16 amino acids. Germline V gives CDR1 MRHNA, CDR2 SNTAGT. The chain's CDR3 is CASSSSGTGEGTEAFF. The CDR3 coding sequence is TGTGCCAGCAGTAGCTCCGGGACAGGGGAAGGCACTGAAGCTTTCTTT.

This clone was found a few times. The chain combines TRBV6-5 with TRBJ1-3; 7 nucleotides line up with TRBD1. The junction had 6 bases not matched to a gene; V was cut back by 6 bases and J by 1 base. CDR3 length equals 15 residues. CDR1 MNHEY and CDR2 SVGAGI come from the germline V gene. The CDR3 reads CASSRSRGSGNTIYF. The DNA of the CDR3 is TGTGCCAGCAGCAGATCCAGGGGGTCTGGAAACACCATATATTTT.

The chain is built from TRBV5-4 and TRBJ2-7; TRBD2 is a possible D gene (5 bases). This CDR3 has 15 amino acids. CDR1 and CDR2 from the germline V gene are SGHNT and YYREEE (reference sequence). Trimming took 0 bases from V and 6 from J, leaving 16 bases between them. The DNA of the CDR3 is TGTGCCAGCAGCTTGGACTCGCAGAGGGTTGTCGAGCAGTACTTC. Encoded protein: CASSLDSQRVVEQYF.

Notes on this clone: The junction differs from germline at one of its ends, possibly a read error. V is TRBV7-9 and J is TRBJ1-2; D is possibly TRBD1 (5 bases). Germline V gene data show CDR1 as SEHNR and CDR2 as FQNEAQ (reference sequence). CDR3 length: 14 residues. The CDR3 DNA is TGTTCCAGCAGCCCAAGGGAGGCAGGGTCAGGCTACACCTTC. It is translated as CSSSPREAGSGYTF.

The chain links TRBV25-1 to TRBJ1-2; unclear D gene. The CDR3 has 14 amino acids. V shed 5 bases and J shed 1 base, with 11 bases lying between them. Germline V gene lookup returns CDR1 MGHDK and CDR2 SYGVNS. The DNA of the CDR3 is TGTGCCAGCAGTCCCGGGTGGAGTAACTATGGCTACACCTTC. It is translated as CASSPGWSNYGYTF.

The chain is built from TRBV6-6 and TRBJ1-2; no firm D call. The V and J ends lost 6 bases and 7 bases respectively, with 12 bases between them. The CDR3 sequence is 12 residues long. Germline V gene lookup returns CDR1 MNHNY and CDR2 SVGAGI (reference sequence). This CDR3 reads CASRESATGYTF. The DNA for the CDR3 is TGTGCCAGCAGGGAGAGTGCTACTGGCTACACCTTC.

The table lists this clone with a few counts. The genes are TRBV28 and TRBJ1-5; tentative D call: TRBD1 (5 bases). CDR1 is MDHEN, CDR2 SYDVKM, per germline. Trimming stripped 2 bases from V and 5 bases from J, with 13 bases between. CDR3 length: 15 residues. CDR3 sequence (DNA): TGTGCCAGCAGTTTACCTGCCGGGGGATATCAGCCCCAGCATTTT. It specifies CASSLPAGGYQPQHF.